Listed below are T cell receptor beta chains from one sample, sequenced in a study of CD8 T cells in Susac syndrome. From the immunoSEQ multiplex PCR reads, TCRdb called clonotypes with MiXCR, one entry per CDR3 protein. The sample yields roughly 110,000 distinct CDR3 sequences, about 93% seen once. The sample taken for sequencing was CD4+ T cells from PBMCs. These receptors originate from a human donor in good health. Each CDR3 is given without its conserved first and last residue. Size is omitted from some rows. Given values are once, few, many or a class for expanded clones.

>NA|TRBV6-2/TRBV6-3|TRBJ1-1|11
ASKGVFNTEAF
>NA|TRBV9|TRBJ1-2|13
ASSVDGGAYYGYT
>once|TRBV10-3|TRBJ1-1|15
AITAQDRERLGTEAF
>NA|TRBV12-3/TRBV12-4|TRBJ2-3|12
ASSFRRSADTQY
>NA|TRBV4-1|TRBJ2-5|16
ASSQERGGLAVQETQY
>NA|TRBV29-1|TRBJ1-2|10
SVDSAYYGYT
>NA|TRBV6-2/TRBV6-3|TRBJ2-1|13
ASSPSAGPYNEQF
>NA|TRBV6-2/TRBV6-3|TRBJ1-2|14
ASNTPGQGDRYGYT
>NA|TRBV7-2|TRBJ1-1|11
ASSGGGIAEAF
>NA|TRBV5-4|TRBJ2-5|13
ATKDGGATPETQY
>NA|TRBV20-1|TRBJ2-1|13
SARDLTSSYNEQF
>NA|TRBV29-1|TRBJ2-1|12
SVEGDRLYNEQF
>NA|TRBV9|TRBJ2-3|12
ASSASGGADTQF
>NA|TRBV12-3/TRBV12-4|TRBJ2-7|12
ASSPSVGNGEQY
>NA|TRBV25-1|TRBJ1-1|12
ASILGGANTEAF
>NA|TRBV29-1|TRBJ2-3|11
SVGRASTDTQY
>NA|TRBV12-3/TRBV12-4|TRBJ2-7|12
ASSVLAGVYEQY
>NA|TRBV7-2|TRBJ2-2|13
ASSRPGGKFGELF
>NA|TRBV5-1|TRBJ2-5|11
ASSFQVKETQY
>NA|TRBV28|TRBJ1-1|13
ASSTGQGANTEAF
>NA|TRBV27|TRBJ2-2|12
ASSPTHNTGELF
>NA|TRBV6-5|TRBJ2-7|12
ASSPSWNHYEQY
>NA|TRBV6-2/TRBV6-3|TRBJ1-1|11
ASSPFVNTEAF
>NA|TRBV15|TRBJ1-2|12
ATSGSTGIYGYT
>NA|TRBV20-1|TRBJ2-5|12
SVHTGGETETQY
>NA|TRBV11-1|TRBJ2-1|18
ASSLDPGLAGGHARDEQF
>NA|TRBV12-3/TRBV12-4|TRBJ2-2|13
ASSFRRTNTGELF
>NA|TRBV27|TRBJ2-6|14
ASSFSGVSGANVLT
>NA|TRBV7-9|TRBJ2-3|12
AGNSGQARDTQY
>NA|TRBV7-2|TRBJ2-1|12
ASSPNGGINEQF
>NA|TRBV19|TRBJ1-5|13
ASSPPGAPNQPQH
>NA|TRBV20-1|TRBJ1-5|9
SARTPPGQH
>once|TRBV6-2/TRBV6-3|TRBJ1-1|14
ASSYREGALDTEAF
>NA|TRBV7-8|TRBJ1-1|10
ASRQGNTEAF
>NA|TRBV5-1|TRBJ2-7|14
ASSLISGGPTYEQY
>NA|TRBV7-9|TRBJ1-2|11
ASSPGIFAPYT
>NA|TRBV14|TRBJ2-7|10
ASSFSGSEQY
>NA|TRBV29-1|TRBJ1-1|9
SVGGGTEAF
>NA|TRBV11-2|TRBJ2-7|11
ASSSIIGGEQY
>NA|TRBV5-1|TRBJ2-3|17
ASSLPLASGGSSTDTQY
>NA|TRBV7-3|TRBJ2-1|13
ASSSSSDGHNEQF
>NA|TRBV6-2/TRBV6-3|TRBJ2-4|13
AAREQGLAKNIQY
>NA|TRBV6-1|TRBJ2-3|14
ASSEPTGSLTDTQY
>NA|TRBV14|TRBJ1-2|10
ASGAAGEGYT
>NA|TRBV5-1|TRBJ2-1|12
ASSPYAGNNEQF
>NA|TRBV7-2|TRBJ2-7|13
ASSRRGTEVSEQY
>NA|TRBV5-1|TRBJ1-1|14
ASSLTTRAGGTEAF
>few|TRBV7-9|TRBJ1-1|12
ASSSHAESREAF